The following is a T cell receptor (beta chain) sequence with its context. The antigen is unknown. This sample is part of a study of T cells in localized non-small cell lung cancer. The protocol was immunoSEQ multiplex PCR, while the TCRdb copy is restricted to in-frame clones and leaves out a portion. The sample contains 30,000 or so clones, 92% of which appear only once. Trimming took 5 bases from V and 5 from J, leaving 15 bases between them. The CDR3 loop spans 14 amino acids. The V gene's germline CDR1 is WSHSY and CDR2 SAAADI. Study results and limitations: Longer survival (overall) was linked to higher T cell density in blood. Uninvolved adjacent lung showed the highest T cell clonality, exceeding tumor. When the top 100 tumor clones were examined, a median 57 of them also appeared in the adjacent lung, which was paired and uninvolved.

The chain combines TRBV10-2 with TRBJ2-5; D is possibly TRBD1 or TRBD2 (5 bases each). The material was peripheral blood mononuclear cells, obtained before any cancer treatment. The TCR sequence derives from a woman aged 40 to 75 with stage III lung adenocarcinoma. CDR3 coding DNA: TGCGCCAGCAGTTGGGGACGGGACGGGGAGACCCAGTACTTC. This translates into CASSWGRDGETQYF.